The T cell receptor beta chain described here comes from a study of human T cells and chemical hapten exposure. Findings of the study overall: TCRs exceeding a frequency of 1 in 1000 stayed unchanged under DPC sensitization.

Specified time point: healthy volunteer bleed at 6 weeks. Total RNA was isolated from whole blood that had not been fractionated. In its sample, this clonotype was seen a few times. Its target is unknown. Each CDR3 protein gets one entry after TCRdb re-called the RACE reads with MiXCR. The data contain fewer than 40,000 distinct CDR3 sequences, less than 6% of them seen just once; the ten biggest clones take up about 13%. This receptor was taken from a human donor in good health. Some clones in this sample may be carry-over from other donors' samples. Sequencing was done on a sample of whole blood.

The CDR3 DNA follows: TGCGCCAGCCTCGAACGGAACACTGAAGCTTTCTTT. This encodes CASLERNTEAFF. The chain couples TRBV10-2 to TRBJ1-1, with unresolved D. CDR3 length: 12 amino acids. Per the germline V gene, CDR1 is WSHSY and CDR2 is SAAADI. V lost 8 bases and J 1 base, leaving 8 bases between the germline ends.